This T cell receptor (beta chain) was documented in a study of cytotoxic CD8 clonotypes in ibrutinib-treated CLL (dated by TCRdb to the early 2020s). With respect to the entire study: The cohort was composed of ten to eleven relapsed/refractory and about 15 treatment-naive patients; IGHV unmutated status was identified in approximately 18 patients. On average, each sample had roughly 260,000 productive templates and about 89,000 productive rearrangements. Cryopreserved peripheral blood mononuclear cells were collected at three points: before therapy, at response, and at either sustained remission or disease progression. Patients were still on ibrutinib when every remission and progressive disease sample was collected. Response samples were taken after a median of roughly eleven months on treatment, ranging from 6 to 36 months. Of the roughly 81 people in the trial, around 25 had longitudinal samples available. Responses were partial in approximately 24 patients and complete in 2; after median approximately 66 months follow-up, around 14 stayed in remission and about 12 progressed.

As regards this clone: What antigen it recognizes has not been identified. No base quality values were provided; no much bigger clone lies one nucleotide off.

For TCR beta library preparation, about 2 micrograms of genomic DNA were isolated from cryopreserved PBMCs. Longitudinal blood samples from CLL patients on ibrutinib monotherapy underwent high-throughput TCR beta sequencing. Patients were enrolled in a phase 2 open-label single-center ibrutinib monotherapy trial. Its CDR3 holds 20 amino acids, cysteine through phenylalanine. The only DNA kept is the CDR3, 60 bases in frame from the first base. CDR1 and CDR2 (SGHTA, FQGTGA) derive from the germline V gene. V lost 2 bases and J lost 4 bases; the stretch between them is 24 bases long. The goal of deep resolution MiSeq sequencing was a depth between 1 in 1 million and 1 in 200,000 T cells, and coverage averaged 10x per clonotype. The immunoSEQ hsTCRB Kit was used to generate the TCR beta libraries. Concerning the study's data processing: Data were analyzed with ImmunoSEQ Data Assistant and ImmunoSEQ Analyzer, with V, D and J genes assigned per IMGT definitions. Clonality, which ranges from 0 to 1, was calculated as one minus the normalized Shannon entropy of productive rearrangement frequencies. Only overrepresented clonotypes making up at least 0.05% of the repertoire of each patient were included in the public clonotype analysis. Approximately 12 age-matched healthy donor repertoires from immuneACCESS were used as controls for clonality. The table comes from immuneACCESS by way of TCRdb, which keeps in-frame sequences with V and J called. Part of the clones is missing from these tables; in studies checked, under half for an unresolved V gene and the rest for unknown reasons. The V and J calls and the clone size are those of that table, but D and trimming were determined from the DNA. Present in this sample are 300,000 or so clones, about 61% of which were seen just once. Of the sample, 5% to 6.5% falls within the top ten clones.

Findings and caveats that apply to the study as a whole: At baseline, clonality was higher than in age-matched healthy donors and showed a strong correlation with circulating CD8+ T-cell counts. Public clonotypes were found to be uncommon and were observed to contract or remain stable during treatment; the increase in clonality was shown to reflect expansion of private clonotypes at ibrutinib response. Clonality rose at ibrutinib response, remained stable during sustained remission, and dropped back toward baseline at progression. Sustained-remission and progressing patients did not have matched sampling times, and lymph node repertoires were not examined.

The chain couples TRBV7-3 to TRBJ2-6; TRBD1 is a possible D gene, resting on 5 matching bases. The receptor's source is a human donor with chronic lymphocytic leukemia. Sequenced here: PBMCs, sampled after 36 months of ibrutinib treatment. The bases are TGTGCCAGCAGCTTACCGCGCCGGGCAGGGCAGACGAGAGGGGCCAACGTCCTGACTTTC. This sequence encodes CASSLPRRAGQTRGANVLTF.